Shown below are 9 T cell receptor beta chains from a single sample sequenced in a study of regulatory T cells in long-lasting Graves disease. With iRepertoire HTBI primers and Arm-PCR of CDR3 regions, TCR beta libraries were built. TCRdb itself ran the multiplex PCR reads through MiXCR, one entry per CDR3 protein. This sample has roughly 380,000 distinct CDR3 sequences, with approximately 15% found just once. Indicated time point: newly diagnosed GD, antithyroid drugs for less than 3 months. Following extraction of RNA from PBMCs, that RNA was used to make the TCR library. The same specimen was also included in a second study, on T cells in Graves' hyperthyroidism and ophthalmopathy.

Specimen: peripheral blood mononuclear cells (PBMCs), collected at new diagnosis, from a patient treated with antithyroid drugs. The receptor set was obtained from a man aged 35-49 years with Graves disease.

There are a few counts of this clonotype. The V gene is TRBV5-1, the J gene TRBJ2-1; a possible D gene is TRBD1 (5 bases). Germline V gives CDR1 SGHRS, CDR2 YFSETQ. The V and J ends lost 1 base and 0 bases respectively, with 20 bases between them. This CDR3 is 19 amino acids long. The CDR3 DNA reads TGCGCCAGCAGCTTGTATCTGGTACGCGACAGATCCTCCTACAATGAGCAGTTCTTC. As protein: CASSLYLVRDRSSYNEQFF.

This chain links TRBV6-1 with TRBJ2-6; D may be TRBD2 (5 bases). Trimming pared 7 bases from V and 1 base from J, leaving 17 bases between. The CDR3 length is 17 residues. Germline values: CDR1 MNHNS, CDR2 SASEGT. The CDR3 DNA follows: TGTGCCAGCACTCCCTTCGCGGGTTCTTCTGGGGCCAACGTCCTGACTTTC. Protein: CASTPFAGSSGANVLTF.

J is TRBJ2-1 and V is TRBV6-2 or TRBV6-3; 8 bases line up with TRBD2. Looked up from germline, CDR1 is MNHEY and CDR2 is SVGEGT. V dropped 7 bases and J dropped 4; count of bases not matched to a gene: 3. The CDR3 runs to 13 residues. The CDR3 sequence: CASKGLVYNEQFF. DNA for the CDR3: TGTGCCAGCAAGGGACTAGTGTACAATGAGCAGTTCTTC.

This clonotype was found a few times. The gene calls are TRBV7-9 and TRBJ2-1; D might be TRBD2 (5 bases). The CDR3 extends over 16 amino acids. V was clipped by 0 bases and J by 8 bases, with 17 bases between them. Germline-derived CDR1 and CDR2 are SEHNR and FQNEAQ (reference sequence). CDR3 sequence (DNA): TGTGCCAGCAGCTTAGCGCCGACATCGGGGTTGGATGAGCAGTTCTTC. As protein: CASSLAPTSGLDEQFF. The entire variable domain, with the rest obtained from reference TRBV7-9 and TRBJ2-1, is as follows: DTGVSQNPRHKITKRGQNVTFRCDPISEHNRLYWYRQTLGQGPEFLTYFQNEAQLEKSRLLSDRFSAERPKGSFSTLEIQRTEQGDSAMYLCASSLAPTSGLDEQFFGPGTRLTVL.

This sequence joins TRBV6-1 and TRBJ2-2, with D maybe TRBD2 (6 bases). In germline, CDR1 is MNHNS, CDR2 SASEGT. This CDR3 has 13 amino acids. V was clipped by 7 bases and J by 1 base, with 7 bases between them. CDR3 DNA sequence: TGTGCCAGCACCGGGGGGAACACCGGGGAGCTGTTTTTT. It specifies CASTGGNTGELFF.

This clonotype has just a few counts. CDR3 DNA sequence: TGTGCCTGGAGTTTGGCAGGGGGCAACACTGAAGCTTTCTTT. Residues: CAWSLAGGNTEAFF. The V gene is TRBV30, the J gene TRBJ1-1; TRBD1 matches 8 bases. Germline loops: CDR1 GTSNPN, CDR2 SVGIG (reference sequence). The ends lost 2 bases at V and 2 bases at J; junction bases unmatched: 4. The CDR3 is 14 amino acids.

At least ten counts were recorded for this clonotype. The J gene is TRBJ1-2, the V gene TRBV6-2 or TRBV6-3, with D perhaps matching TRBD1 (5 bases). The CDR3 runs 14 residues. Deletions cut 5 bases from V and 2 bases from J, with 12 bases between. The germline CDR1 and CDR2 sequences are MNHEY and SVGEGT. The CDR3 DNA reads TGTGCCAGCAGTGTTGGAGGGGTGAACTATGGCTACACCTTC. This codes for CASSVGGVNYGYTF.

This clonotype was found a few times. The J gene is TRBJ2-2, the V gene TRBV19, with 8 bases lining up with TRBD1. Germline-derived CDR1 and CDR2 are LNHDA and SQIVND (reference sequence). This CDR3 is built from 15 residues. With 10 bases clipped from V and 3 bases from J, the junction kept 10 bases outside the gene matches. CDR3 in amino acids: CAIKTGETDTGELFF. In DNA, the CDR3 is TGTGCCATCAAGACAGGGGAGACGGACACCGGGGAGCTGTTTTTT.

The sample holds a few counts of this clonotype. The J gene is TRBJ2-3, the V gene TRBV19, with TRBD1 as a possible D gene (6 bases). Germline loops: CDR1 LNHDA, CDR2 SQIVND (reference sequence). The CDR3 loop spans 14 amino acids. With 3 bases removed from V and 3 bases from J, the gap between germline ends came to 10 bases. CDR3 nucleotide sequence: TGTGCCAGTAGTATGGTCAGGGGTACAGATACGCAGTATTTT. It codes for CASSMVRGTDTQYF.